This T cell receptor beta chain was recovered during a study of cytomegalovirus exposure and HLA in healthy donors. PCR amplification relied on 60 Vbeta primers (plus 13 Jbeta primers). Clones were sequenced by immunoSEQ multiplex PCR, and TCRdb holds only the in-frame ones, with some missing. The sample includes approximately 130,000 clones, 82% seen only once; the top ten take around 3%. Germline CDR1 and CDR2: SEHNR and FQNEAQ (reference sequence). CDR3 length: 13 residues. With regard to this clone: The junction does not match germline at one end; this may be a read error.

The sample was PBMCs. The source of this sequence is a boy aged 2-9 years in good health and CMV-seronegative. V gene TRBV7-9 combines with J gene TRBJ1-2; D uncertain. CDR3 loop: CSSSLADFYGYTF. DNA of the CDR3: TGTTCCAGCAGCTTAGCAGACTTCTATGGCTACACCTTC.